The clone carrying this T cell receptor beta chain is a singleton in its sample. How the authors handled the data: Estimation of nucleated cell counts was performed using reference gene primer amplification. Profiled with immunoSEQ multiplex PCR; TCRdb holds only in-frame clones, not every one. V and J calls and clone size are as listed in that table; D and trimming were resolved from the DNA. The sample holds over 85,000 clones, around 87% seen once. The sample originates from a study of blood T cell repertoires in COVID-19. The V end lost 8 bases, the J end lost 6 bases, and 11 bases lay between the germline ends. The germline V gene encodes CDR1 LNHDA and CDR2 SQIVND (reference sequence). CDR3 length: 12 residues.

The source is a man between 50 and 59 years old with active or convalescent COVID-19. The V call is TRBV19, the J call TRBJ1-5; D gene unclear. The specimen sequenced was peripheral blood. CDR3 in amino acids: CASATAGQPQHF. CDR3 nucleotides: TGTGCCAGTGCTACAGCGGGTCAGCCCCAGCATTTT.